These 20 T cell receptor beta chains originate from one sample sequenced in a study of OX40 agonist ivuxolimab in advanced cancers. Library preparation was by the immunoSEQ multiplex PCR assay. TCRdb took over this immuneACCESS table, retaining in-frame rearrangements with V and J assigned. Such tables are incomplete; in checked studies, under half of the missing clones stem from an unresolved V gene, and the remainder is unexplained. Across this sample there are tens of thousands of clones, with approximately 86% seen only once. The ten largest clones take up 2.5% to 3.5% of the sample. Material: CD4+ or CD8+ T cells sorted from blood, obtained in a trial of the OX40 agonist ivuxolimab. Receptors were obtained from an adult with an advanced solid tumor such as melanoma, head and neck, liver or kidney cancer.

In DNA, the CDR3 is TGTGCCAGTAGTAGGGGTCCAGATCAAGGAGGCTACACCTTC. Amino acids: CASSRGPDQGGYTF. The chain recombines TRBV19 with TRBJ1-2; D ambiguous. Trimming left V 4 bases short and J 8 bases short, with 17 bases between. The CDR3 spans 14 residues. Germline CDR1 reads LNHDA; CDR2 reads SQIVND (reference sequence).

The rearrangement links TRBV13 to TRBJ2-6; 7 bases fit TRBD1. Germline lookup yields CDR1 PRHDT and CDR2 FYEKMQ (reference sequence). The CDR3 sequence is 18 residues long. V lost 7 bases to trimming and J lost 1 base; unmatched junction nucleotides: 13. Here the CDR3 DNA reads TGTGCCAGCAATACAGGGGCAGGGGCCTCTTCTGGGGCCAACGTCCTGACTTTC. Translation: CASNTGAGASSGANVLTF.

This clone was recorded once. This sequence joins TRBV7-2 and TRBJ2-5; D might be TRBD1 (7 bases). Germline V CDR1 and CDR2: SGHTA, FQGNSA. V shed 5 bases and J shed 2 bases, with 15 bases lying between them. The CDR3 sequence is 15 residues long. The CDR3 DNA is TGTGCCAGCAGCCCGCGGGGACAGACACAAGAGACCCAGTACTTC. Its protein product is CASSPRGQTQETQYF.

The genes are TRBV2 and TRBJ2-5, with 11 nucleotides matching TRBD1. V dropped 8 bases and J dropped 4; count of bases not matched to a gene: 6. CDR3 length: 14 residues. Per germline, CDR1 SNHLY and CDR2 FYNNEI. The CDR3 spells CASRTGGVGETQYF. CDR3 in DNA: TGTGCCAGCCGGACAGGGGGCGTGGGAGAGACCCAGTACTTC.

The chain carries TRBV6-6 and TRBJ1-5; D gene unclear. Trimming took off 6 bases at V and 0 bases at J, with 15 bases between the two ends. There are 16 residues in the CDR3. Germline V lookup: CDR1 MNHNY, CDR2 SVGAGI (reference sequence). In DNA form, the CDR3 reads TGTGCCAGCAGCCCTCCCGGGGTTTATAGCAATCAGCCCCAGCATTTT. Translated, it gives CASSPPGVYSNQPQHF.

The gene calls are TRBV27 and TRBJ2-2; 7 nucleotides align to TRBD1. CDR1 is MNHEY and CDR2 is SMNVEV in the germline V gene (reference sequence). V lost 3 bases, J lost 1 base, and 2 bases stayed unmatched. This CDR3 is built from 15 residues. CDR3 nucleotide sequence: TGTGCCAGCAGTTTTAGGACAGGGAACACCGGGGAGCTGTTTTTT. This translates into CASSFRTGNTGELFF.

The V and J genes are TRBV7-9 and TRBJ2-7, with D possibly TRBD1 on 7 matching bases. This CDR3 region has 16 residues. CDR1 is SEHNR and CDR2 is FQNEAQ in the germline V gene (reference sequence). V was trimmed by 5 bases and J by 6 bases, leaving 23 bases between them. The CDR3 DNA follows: TGTGCCAGCAGCCAAGTGAGCGCGGGCAGGGGGGCCGAGCAGTACTTC. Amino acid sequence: CASSQVSAGRGAEQYF.

The CDR3 DNA reads as TGTGCCAGCACCTCCCAAGCTAATGAAAAACTGTTTTTT. This sequence encodes CASTSQANEKLFF. This chain uses TRBV2 with TRBJ1-4, with D uncertain. V was clipped by 7 bases and J by 3 bases, with 9 bases between them. The germline CDR1 and CDR2 sequences are SNHLY and FYNNEI. The CDR3 has 13 residues. The full variable domain, in which reference TRBV2 and TRBJ1-4 provide the parts outside the CDR3, is EPEVTQTPSHQVTQMGQEVILRCVPISNHLYFYWYRQILGQKVEFLVSFYNNEISEKSEIFDDQFSVERPDGSNFTLKIRSTKLEDSAMYFCASTSQANEKLFFGSGTQLSVL.

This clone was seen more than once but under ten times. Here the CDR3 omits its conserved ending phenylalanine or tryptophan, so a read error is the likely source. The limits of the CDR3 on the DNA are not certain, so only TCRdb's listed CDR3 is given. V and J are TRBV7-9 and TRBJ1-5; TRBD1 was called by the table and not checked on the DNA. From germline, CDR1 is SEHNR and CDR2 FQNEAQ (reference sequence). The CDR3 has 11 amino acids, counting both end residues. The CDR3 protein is CASSQGQGRSA.

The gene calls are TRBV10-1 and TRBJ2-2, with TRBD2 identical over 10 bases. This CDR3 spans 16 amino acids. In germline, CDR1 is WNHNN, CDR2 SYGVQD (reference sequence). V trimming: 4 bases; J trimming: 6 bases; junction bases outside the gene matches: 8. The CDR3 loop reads CASSGPGLAAPGELFF. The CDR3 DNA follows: TGCGCCAGCAGTGGGCCCGGACTAGCGGCCCCCGGGGAGCTGTTTTTT.

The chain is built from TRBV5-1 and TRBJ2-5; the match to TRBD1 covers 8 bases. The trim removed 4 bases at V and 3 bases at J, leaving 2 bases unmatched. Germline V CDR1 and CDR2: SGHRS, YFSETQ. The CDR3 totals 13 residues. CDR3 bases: TGCGCCAGCAGCCCGGACAGGGAAGAGACCCAGTACTTC. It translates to CASSPDREETQYF. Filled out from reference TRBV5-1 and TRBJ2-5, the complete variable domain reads KAGVTQTPRYLIKTRGQQVTLSCSPISGHRSVSWYQQTPGQGLQFLFEYFSETQRNKGNFPGRFSGRQFSNSRSEMNVSTLELGDSALYLCASSPDREETQYFGPGTRLLVL.

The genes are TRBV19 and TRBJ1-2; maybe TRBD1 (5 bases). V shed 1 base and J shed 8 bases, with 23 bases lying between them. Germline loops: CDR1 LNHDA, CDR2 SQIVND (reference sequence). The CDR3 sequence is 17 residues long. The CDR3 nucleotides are TGTGCCAGTAGTATAGGCGAAGCAGGGACGGTCTTAATCGGCTACACCTTC. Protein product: CASSIGEAGTVLIGYTF.

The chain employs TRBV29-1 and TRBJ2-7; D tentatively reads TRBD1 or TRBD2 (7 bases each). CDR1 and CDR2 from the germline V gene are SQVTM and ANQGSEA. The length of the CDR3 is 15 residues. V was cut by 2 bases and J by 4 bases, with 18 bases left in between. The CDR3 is CSVETPARGGYEQYF. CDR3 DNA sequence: TGCAGCGTTGAAACCCCTGCCAGGGGGGGTTACGAGCAGTACTTC.

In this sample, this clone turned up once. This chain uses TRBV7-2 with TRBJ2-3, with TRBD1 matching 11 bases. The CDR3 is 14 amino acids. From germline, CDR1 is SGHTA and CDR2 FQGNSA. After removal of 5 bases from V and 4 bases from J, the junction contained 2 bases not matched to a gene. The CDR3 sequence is CASSGTGGPDTQYF. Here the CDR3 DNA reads TGTGCCAGCAGCGGGACAGGGGGGCCAGATACGCAGTATTTT.

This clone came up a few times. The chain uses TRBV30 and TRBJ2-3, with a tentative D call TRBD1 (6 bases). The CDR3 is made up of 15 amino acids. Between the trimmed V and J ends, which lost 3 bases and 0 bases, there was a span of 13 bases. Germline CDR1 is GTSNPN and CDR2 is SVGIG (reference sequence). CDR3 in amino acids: CAWRVVGASTDTQYF. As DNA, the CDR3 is TGTGCCTGGAGGGTGGTGGGGGCGAGCACAGATACGCAGTATTTT.

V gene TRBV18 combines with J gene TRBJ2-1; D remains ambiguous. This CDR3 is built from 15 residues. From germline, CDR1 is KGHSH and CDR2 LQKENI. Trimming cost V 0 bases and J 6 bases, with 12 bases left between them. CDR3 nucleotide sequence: TGTGCCAGCTCACCACCTTCAAATTATCGCAATGAGCAGTTCTTC. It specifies CASSPPSNYRNEQFF.

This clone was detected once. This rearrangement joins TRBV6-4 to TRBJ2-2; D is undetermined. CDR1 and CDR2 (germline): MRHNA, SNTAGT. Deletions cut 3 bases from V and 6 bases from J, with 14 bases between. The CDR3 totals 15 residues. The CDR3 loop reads CASSEMGNLAGELFF. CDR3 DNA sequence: TGTGCCAGCAGTGAGATGGGGAATTTGGCCGGGGAGCTGTTTTTT.

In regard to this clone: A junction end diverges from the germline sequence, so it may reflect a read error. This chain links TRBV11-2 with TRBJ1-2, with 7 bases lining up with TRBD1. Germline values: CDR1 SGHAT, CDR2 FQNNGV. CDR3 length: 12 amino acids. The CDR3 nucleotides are TGTGCCAGCAGCTTAGTTCCGGGGACAGAGTACTTC. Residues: CASSLVPGTEYF.

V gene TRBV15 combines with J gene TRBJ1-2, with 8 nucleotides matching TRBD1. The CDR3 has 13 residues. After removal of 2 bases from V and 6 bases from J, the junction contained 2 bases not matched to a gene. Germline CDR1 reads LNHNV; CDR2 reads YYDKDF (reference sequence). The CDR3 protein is CATSRQGANGYTF. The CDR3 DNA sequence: TGTGCCACCAGCAGACAGGGGGCAAATGGCTACACCTTC. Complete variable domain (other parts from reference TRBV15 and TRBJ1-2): DAMVIQNPRYQVTQFGKPVTLSCSQTLNHNVMYWYQQKSSQAPKLLFHYYDKDFNNEADTPDNFQSRRPNTSFCFLDIRSPGLGDTAMYLCATSRQGANGYTFGSGTRLTVV.

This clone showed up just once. CDR3: CASSLRGDSGGAVGREQYF. The CDR3 DNA sequence: TGTGCCAGCAGCTTAAGGGGAGATAGCGGGGGGGCCGTGGGTCGCGAGCAGTACTTC. This sequence joins TRBV7-3 and TRBJ2-7, with 11 positions matching TRBD2. Per germline, CDR1 SGHTA and CDR2 FQGTGA. The CDR3 spans 19 residues. V shed 1 base, J shed 6 bases, and the junction held 17 bases outside the gene matches.